This T cell receptor (beta chain) came from a study of identifying expanded T cells in peripheral blood. Germline V lookup: CDR1 MNHEY, CDR2 SVGAGI. This CDR3 is built from 14 residues. Trimming at V came to 0 bases and at J to 13 bases, leaving 8 bases not matched to a gene. Healthy donors had no documented immune events, such as infections, while sampled. Method: immunoSEQ multiplex PCR; TCRdb's copy keeps in-frame clones and lacks some. The table has 80,000 to 90,000 clones, 75% to 90% seen once. General study results and limits: Approximately two-week clone count variance significantly increased as total template count grew. Technical replicates showed approximately 1.2 changed clones; two weeks approximately 16; four weeks 19.

On this clone itself: Antigen unknown.

The chain couples TRBV6-5 to TRBJ2-1, with 8 bases identical to TRBD2. The TCR comes from a person aged 18 to 70 in good health. Material for sequencing was blood. The CDR3 reads CASSYSREGTLQFF. The DNA of the CDR3 is TGTGCCAGCAGTTACTCCCGGGAGGGGACTCTTCAGTTCTTC.